These 13 T cell receptor beta chains were sequenced from one sample in a study of blood T cell repertoires in COVID-19. Generated by immunoSEQ multiplex PCR, the TCRdb table keeps only in-frame clones and is missing some. The sample holds approximately 250,000 clones; roughly 88% are singletons and the top ten take roughly 1.2%. Sequencing was done on a sample of PBMCs or T cells enriched from blood (not recorded which). The source is a woman aged 40 to 50 with acute COVID-19.

V usage is TRBV27 and J usage is TRBJ2-2; 10 bases match TRBD2. The V gene's germline CDR1 is MNHEY and CDR2 SMNVEV (reference sequence). The CDR3 spans 17 residues. The J segment lost 5 bases and the V segment lost 2 bases, leaving 8 bases of the junction unmatched. DNA for the CDR3: TGTGCCAGCAGTTTACTAGCGGGAGCATCGTCTACCGGGGAGCTGTTTTTT. It encodes CASSLLAGASSTGELFF.

The table lists this clone with a count of one. The J gene is TRBJ1-4, the V gene TRBV19; 9 bases line up with TRBD1. Trimming cost V 4 bases and J 6 bases; bases outside gene matches: 6. Germline CDR1 LNHDA, CDR2 SQIVND (reference sequence). This CDR3 region has 15 residues. The CDR3 bases are TGTGCCAGTAGTAAAAGGACAGGGGCGGATGAAAAACTGTTTTTT. It yields the protein CASSKRTGADEKLFF.

As to this clone: The sample has other DNA sequences that encode this CDR3 too. The rearrangement links TRBV28 to TRBJ1-1; 11 bases are shared with TRBD1. Germline CDR1 is MDHEN and CDR2 is SYDVKM. Unmatched junction bases numbered 1, after V lost 3 bases and J lost 1 base. The CDR3 sequence is 15 residues long. CDR3: CASSLGQGGNTEAFF. For the CDR3, the DNA is TGTGCCAGCAGTTTGGGACAGGGGGGGAACACTGAAGCTTTCTTT.

The chain combines TRBV7-9 with TRBJ2-3; 10 bases agree with TRBD1. The CDR3 is 15 residues long. Germline CDR1 reads SEHNR; CDR2 reads FQNEAQ (reference sequence). V lost 3 bases and J lost 3; bases outside the gene matches: 3. The CDR3 sequence is CASSLTGGGTDTQYF. CDR3 DNA: TGTGCCAGCAGCTTGACAGGGGGCGGGACAGATACGCAGTATTTT.

The gene calls are TRBV27 and TRBJ2-3; 12 bases line up with TRBD1. Germline V gene sequence: CDR1 MNHEY, CDR2 SMNVEV (reference sequence). The CDR3 runs 15 residues. J lost 7 bases, V lost 7 bases, and 9 bases had no gene match. CDR3 bases: TGTGCCAGCACCTCGGGGACAGGGGGCAGAAATACGCAGTATTTT. Translated: CASTSGTGGRNTQYF.

The chain employs TRBV28 and TRBJ2-7; 9 bases fit TRBD1. Trimming cost V 4 bases and J 4 bases; bases outside gene matches: 11. This CDR3 is built from 16 residues. CDR1 and CDR2 (germline): MDHEN, SYDVKM. CDR3 sequence (DNA): TGTGCCAGCAGTTCTGGGGACAGGGTTCTTATTTACGAGCAGTACGTC. Translating gives CASSSGDRVLIYEQYV.

This clone was seen a handful of times. The chain uses TRBV4-2 and TRBJ2-1; a possible D gene is TRBD2 (6 bases). V was pared by 0 bases and J by 5 bases, with 14 bases between. Germline CDR1 reads LGHNA; CDR2 reads YNFKEQ. The length of the CDR3 is 16 residues. The CDR3: CASSQESGAEDNEQFF. The CDR3 DNA reads TGTGCCAGCAGCCAAGAGTCGGGAGCTGAAGACAATGAGCAGTTCTTC.

This clone has only one observation. The chain links TRBV19 to TRBJ1-1, with a weak D call TRBD1 (5 bases). Trimming stripped 3 bases from V and 1 base from J, with 9 bases between. The CDR3 totals 14 residues. The germline gives CDR1 LNHDA, CDR2 SQIVND (reference sequence). CDR3 sequence (DNA): TGTGCCAGTAGTATTCAGGGCCCGAACACTGAAGCTTTCTTT. This gives the protein CASSIQGPNTEAFF.

J is TRBJ1-3 and V is TRBV5-1, with 9 bases aligning to TRBD1. The CDR3 is 15 amino acids. The trim removed 2 bases at V and 2 bases at J, leaving 2 bases unmatched. Germline CDR1 reads SGHRS; CDR2 reads YFSETQ. The CDR3 region has the DNA TGCGCCAGCAGCTTCGGGACAGGGACTGGAAACACCATATATTTT. Protein sequence: CASSFGTGTGNTIYF.

This clone has just a few counts. The chain employs TRBV2 and TRBJ2-4, with 9 bases lining up with TRBD1. V shed 7 bases, J shed 0 bases, and the junction held 28 bases outside the gene matches. In germline, CDR1 is SNHLY, CDR2 FYNNEI. CDR3 size: 23 residues. The CDR3 DNA sequence: TGTGCCAGCACTGGAATCCGCCTCCGGGACAGGGCTTCAGTTGGTCTAGCCAAAAACATTCAGTACTTC. This translates into CASTGIRLRDRASVGLAKNIQYF.

J is TRBJ1-6 and V is TRBV27; D remains ambiguous. Germline assignment: CDR1 MNHEY and CDR2 SMNVEV (reference sequence). Trimming left V 3 bases short and J 2 bases short, with 14 bases between. The CDR3 is made up of 17 amino acids. The CDR3 DNA reads as TGTGCCAGCAGTTTCCGCCGTCGGAGCCCCTATAATTCACCCCTCCACTTT. Amino acid sequence: CASSFRRRSPYNSPLHF.

The CDR3 region has the DNA TGTGCCACCAGCAGAGATTACGGGACACTGAACACCGGGGAGCTGTTTTTT. It codes for CATSRDYGTLNTGELFF. V and J are TRBV15 and TRBJ2-2, with D possibly being TRBD1 (6 bases). V was trimmed by 0 bases and J by 1 base, leaving 12 bases between them. Germline loops: CDR1 LNHNV, CDR2 YYDKDF (reference sequence). The CDR3 extends over 17 amino acids.

The CDR3 spells CSVVLAGEYNEQFF. CDR3 nucleotide sequence: TGCAGCGTTGTATTAGCGGGAGAGTACAATGAGCAGTTCTTC. The J gene is TRBJ2-1, the V gene TRBV29-1; 9 bases agree with TRBD2. The CDR3 loop spans 14 amino acids. Germline CDR1 and CDR2: SQVTM and ANQGSEA. The junction had 5 bases not matched to a gene; V was cut back by 4 bases and J by 4 bases.